These 31 T cell receptor beta chains originate from one sample sequenced in a study of naive and memory T cell subsets. Regarding the study as a whole: Possibly reflecting memory cells re-expressing CD45RA, a few larger clonotypes occurred in naive repertoires, especially CD8.

No antigens are known for them. The beta constant-region primer was an equimolar mix of two oligonucleotides covering TRBC1 and TRBC2. Four rounds of PCR amplified the ligated cDNA using nested alpha and beta constant-region primers plus SP2. MiXCR, run by TCRdb on the UMI-ligation and nested PCR reads, gives a single entry per CDR3 protein. The sample shows about 90,000 distinct CDR3 sequences, around 11% of them seen only once. The specimen was naive CD4+ T cells from blood. Source of these receptors: a human donor in good health.

The chain combines TRBV5-6 with TRBJ2-5; D is ambiguous. The CDR3 loop spans 18 amino acids. The V gene's germline CDR1 is SGHDT and CDR2 YYEEEE. Trimming took 0 bases from V and 4 from J, leaving 22 bases between them. In DNA form, the CDR3 reads TGTGCCAGCAGCTTGGCAGACACACAGTTATCAGTTCGAGAGACCCAGTACTTC. Protein sequence: CASSLADTQLSVRETQYF.

This clonotype showed up just a few times. The chain uses TRBV24-1 and TRBJ2-5, with 12 bases that match TRBD2. Germline lookup yields CDR1 KGHDR and CDR2 SFDVKD. CDR3 length: 16 amino acids. V trimming: 4 bases; J trimming: 3 bases; junction bases outside the gene matches: 5. The CDR3 DNA follows: TGTGCCACCAGTGACCGCCGACTAGCGGGGGAAGAGACCCAGTACTTC. Translation: CATSDRRLAGEETQYF.

This clonotype was counted at least ten times. V is TRBV3-1 and J is TRBJ2-7; D is possibly TRBD1 or TRBD2 (6 bases each). The CDR3 runs 15 residues. V lost 0 bases to trimming and J lost 1 base, with 10 bases between them. Germline CDR1 LGHDT, CDR2 YNNKEL (reference sequence). CDR3 nucleotide sequence: TGTGCCAGCAGCCAAGATACAGGGAGGTCCTACGAGCAGTACTTC. Its protein product is CASSQDTGRSYEQYF.

The chain couples TRBV12-3 or TRBV12-4 to TRBJ2-2; tentatively, D is TRBD2 (5 bases). The V end lost 3 bases, the J end lost 4 bases, and 15 bases lay between the germline ends. The CDR3 spans 16 residues. The CDR3 coding sequence is TGTGCCAGCAGTTTTCTTCTCGGACTCACCACCGGGGAGCTGTTTTTT. It encodes CASSFLLGLTTGELFF.

DNA of the CDR3: TGTGCCATCAGTGAGTGGGGACTCAAAGGGGATACGCAGTATTTT. It codes for CAISEWGLKGDTQYF. This chain joins TRBV10-3 and TRBJ2-3; possibly TRBD2 for D (6 bases). V gave up 1 base and J gave up 6 bases, with 14 bases separating them. This CDR3 contains 15 residues. Germline values: CDR1 ENHRY, CDR2 SYGVKD.

This clonotype was counted many times. CDR3 in DNA: TGTGCCAGCAGTTACACCGGGACAGGGGGCAGTTCACCCCTCCACTTT. Its protein product is CASSYTGTGGSSPLHF. The rearrangement uses TRBV6-6 and TRBJ1-6, with TRBD1 identical over 12 bases. In germline, CDR1 is MNHNY, CDR2 SVGAGI (reference sequence). J was trimmed by 9 bases and V by 2 bases; bases with no gene match: 5. The CDR3 consists of 16 residues.

V and J are TRBV4-1 and TRBJ1-4; 11 positions agree with TRBD1. In germline, CDR1 is MGHRA, CDR2 YSYEKL. V lost 0 bases and J lost 7; bases outside the gene matches: 4. This CDR3 has 16 amino acids. The DNA of the CDR3 is TGCGCCAGCAGCCAAGACCCCGGGACAGGGGGTGAAAAACTGTTTTTT. Amino acids: CASSQDPGTGGEKLFF.

The chain has TRBV7-3 and TRBJ2-7; D not resolved. With 2 bases removed from V and 1 base from J, the gap between germline ends came to 12 bases. This CDR3 comprises 15 residues. Germline lookup yields CDR1 SGHTA and CDR2 FQGTGA. CDR3 DNA: TGTGCCAGCAGCTTAGGTCCTGACAATTCCTACGAGCAGTACTTC. Translating it yields CASSLGPDNSYEQYF.

This clonotype was detected ten times or more. The chain uses TRBV3-1 and TRBJ2-7, with 10 bases aligning to TRBD2. The CDR3 sequence is 16 residues long. Per germline, CDR1 LGHDT and CDR2 YNNKEL (reference sequence). J gave up 2 bases and V 3 bases, and 7 bases lay outside the gene matches. The CDR3 here is CASSHDSGGYTYEQYF. In DNA form, the CDR3 reads TGTGCCAGCAGCCACGATAGCGGGGGGTATACCTACGAGCAGTACTTC.

This clonotype was seen only a few times. The rearrangement links TRBV11-3 to TRBJ2-2; D may be TRBD2 (6 bases). V was pared by 11 bases and J by 4 bases, with 14 bases between. Germline lookup yields CDR1 SGHNT and CDR2 YENEEA. CDR3 size: 13 residues. CDR3 DNA sequence: TGTGCCTGCGGAGGGATCGGCACCGGGGAGCTGTTTTTT. Its protein is CACGGIGTGELFF.

This clonotype was seen at least ten times. This rearrangement joins TRBV4-1 to TRBJ2-1, with TRBD2 matching 8 bases. The CDR3 runs to 17 residues. Germline V lookup: CDR1 MGHRA, CDR2 YSYEKL. Trimming took 0 bases from V and 3 from J; bases not matched to a gene: 7. The CDR3 loop reads CASSQEQWTSSYNEQFF. DNA for the CDR3: TGCGCCAGCAGCCAAGAACAGTGGACTAGCAGCTACAATGAGCAGTTCTTC.

This clonotype appeared a few times. This chain uses TRBV7-9 with TRBJ1-6; no reliable D call. V was trimmed by 6 bases and J by 1 base, leaving 10 bases between them. Germline assignment: CDR1 SEHNR and CDR2 FQNEAQ (reference sequence). The length of the CDR3 is 15 residues. The CDR3 DNA reads TGTGCCAGCAGTCTAGCCGGTTCCTATAATTCACCCCTCCACTTT. It specifies CASSLAGSYNSPLHF. The entire variable domain, with the rest obtained from reference TRBV7-9 and TRBJ1-6, is as follows: DTGVSQNPRHKITKRGQNVTFRCDPISEHNRLYWYRQTLGQGPEFLTYFQNEAQLEKSRLLSDRFSAERPKGSFSTLEIQRTEQGDSAMYLCASSLAGSYNSPLHFGNGTRLTVT.

The chain carries TRBV14 and TRBJ1-1; D is perhaps TRBD1 (5 bases). CDR1 is SGHDN, CDR2 FVKESK, per germline. This CDR3 spans 14 amino acids. V gave up 0 bases and J gave up 0 bases, with 5 bases separating them. In DNA form, the CDR3 reads TGTGCCAGCAGCCAAGAGACAGTGAACACTGAAGCTTTCTTT. Its protein is CASSQETVNTEAFF.

This clonotype was observed at least ten times. This sequence joins TRBV29-1 and TRBJ2-7; D gene ambiguous. Trimming cost V 5 bases and J 3 bases, with 11 bases left between them. CDR1 is SQVTM, CDR2 ANQGSEA, per germline. The CDR3 runs to 12 residues. The CDR3 coding sequence is TGCAGCGTTACTGTGGGGAACTACGAGCAGTACTTC. It codes for CSVTVGNYEQYF.

This clonotype came up many times. The chain is built from TRBV20-1 and TRBJ2-1; TRBD2 matches at 7 bases. The CDR3 runs 15 residues. Germline V gives CDR1 DFQATT, CDR2 SNEGSKA (reference sequence). The ends lost 3 bases at V and 9 bases at J; junction bases unmatched: 14. The CDR3 DNA sequence: TGCAGTGCTAGTCTTTCTAGCGGTTCTGGGGGTGAGCAGTTCTTC. The encoded protein is CSASLSSGSGGEQFF.

The chain uses TRBV7-2 and TRBJ1-1, with D perhaps TRBD1 (6 bases). Trimming removed 1 base at V and 8 bases at J, with 11 bases between. Per the germline V gene, CDR1 is SGHTA and CDR2 is FQGNSA. The CDR3 length is 13 residues. The CDR3 protein is CASSLELQGEAFF. Written as DNA, the CDR3 is TGTGCCAGCAGCTTAGAATTGCAGGGGGAAGCTTTCTTT.

This clonotype has just a few counts. The chain combines TRBV20-1 with TRBJ2-2, with 9 nucleotides matching TRBD1. Germline CDR1 and CDR2: DFQATT and SNEGSKA (reference sequence). V lost 6 bases to trimming and J lost 7 bases; unmatched junction nucleotides: 9. This CDR3 is 14 amino acids long. The CDR3 bases are TGCAGTGCAAGGCGGGACAGGGATAACGGGGAGCTGTTTTTT. This translates into CSARRDRDNGELFF.

In its sample, this clonotype was seen many times. The V call is TRBV7-6, the J call TRBJ2-6, with D perhaps TRBD2 (5 bases). Looked up from germline, CDR1 is SGHVS and CDR2 is FNYEAQ. V was clipped by 5 bases and J by 3 bases, with 8 bases between them. This CDR3 region has 14 residues. The CDR3 nucleotides are TGTGCCAGCAGCGGGAGTAATGGGGCCAACGTCCTGACTTTC. Protein: CASSGSNGANVLTF.

This clonotype was detected ten times or more. The chain recombines TRBV15 with TRBJ1-6; tentatively, D is TRBD1 (6 bases). CDR1 and CDR2 from the germline V gene are LNHNV and YYDKDF (reference sequence). This CDR3 contains 17 residues. With 5 bases removed from V and 3 bases from J, the gap between germline ends came to 17 bases. CDR3 sequence (DNA): TGTGCCACCAGCCGCCGGTTACAGGGAATCTATAATTCACCCCTCCACTTT. Its translation: CATSRRLQGIYNSPLHF.

The chain employs TRBV11-2 and TRBJ2-7, with 7 bases identical to TRBD1. V was clipped by 9 bases and J by 3 bases; unmatched bases: 8. CDR3 length: 13 residues. Germline V CDR1 and CDR2: SGHAT, FQNNGV. The chain's CDR3 is CASHRGIGYEQYF. The CDR3, as DNA: TGTGCCAGTCACAGGGGAATTGGCTACGAGCAGTACTTC.

J is TRBJ2-3 and V is TRBV6-6, with 8 bases matching TRBD1. Germline V gene sequence: CDR1 MNHNY, CDR2 SVGAGI (reference sequence). This CDR3 spans 13 amino acids. The trim removed 6 bases at V and 4 bases at J, leaving 3 bases unmatched. The CDR3 spells CASSLTGADTQYF. The CDR3 nucleotides are TGTGCCAGCAGCTTGACAGGGGCAGATACGCAGTATTTT.

This chain links TRBV4-2 with TRBJ2-5, with 11 bases identical to TRBD1. The CDR3 sequence is 14 residues long. J was trimmed by 5 bases and V by 8 bases; bases with no gene match: 7. Germline loops: CDR1 LGHNA, CDR2 YNFKEQ. The CDR3 protein is CASSTGTGGETQYF. DNA for the CDR3: TGTGCCAGCTCCACCGGGACAGGGGGGGAGACCCAGTACTTC.

The sample holds many counts of this clonotype. The chain joins TRBV11-3 to TRBJ2-7, with no clear D. CDR3 length: 14 amino acids. CDR1 SGHNT and CDR2 YENEEA come from the germline V gene. V was shortened by 1 base and J by 1 base, with 8 bases between the two germline ends. The CDR3 DNA reads TGTGCCAGCAGCTTAGTTTCCAGTTCCTACGAGCAGTACTTC. It codes for CASSLVSSSYEQYF.

The J gene is TRBJ1-1, the V gene TRBV30, with 8 bases identical to TRBD1. With V trimmed by 4 bases and J by 5 bases, 15 bases remained unmatched. CDR1 is GTSNPN and CDR2 is SVGIG in the germline V gene (reference sequence). This CDR3 spans 16 amino acids. CDR3 sequence (DNA): TGTGCCTGGACACGAACTCTAGGACAGGGATGGACTGAAGCTTTCTTT. Protein sequence: CAWTRTLGQGWTEAFF.

This clonotype was seen ten or more times. V is TRBV19 and J is TRBJ2-3; 9 nucleotides line up with TRBD1. Per the germline V gene, CDR1 is LNHDA and CDR2 is SQIVND (reference sequence). The CDR3 sequence is 15 residues long. V trimming: 5 bases; J trimming: 6 bases; junction bases outside the gene matches: 9. The chain's CDR3 is CASSDRDRVRDTQYF. CDR3 DNA sequence: TGTGCCAGTAGTGACCGGGACAGGGTGCGGGATACGCAGTATTTT.

This clonotype has more than one count but fewer than ten. The rearrangement joins TRBV5-6 to TRBJ2-2, with D maybe TRBD1 (6 bases). CDR1 SGHDT and CDR2 YYEEEE come from the germline V gene. V was trimmed by 4 bases and J by 6 bases, leaving 19 bases between them. The CDR3 covers 16 residues. The CDR3 DNA follows: TGTGCCAGCAGCGAGGTTGGGCAGGGGAGTCCCGGGGAGCTGTTTTTT. As protein: CASSEVGQGSPGELFF. The whole variable domain, remainder taken from reference TRBV5-6 and TRBJ2-2, is DAGVTQSPTHLIKTRGQQVTLRCSPKSGHDTVSWYQQALGQGPQFIFQYYEEEERQRGNFPDRFSGHQFPNYSSELNVNALLLGDSALYLCASSEVGQGSPGELFFGEGSRLTVL.

The chain joins TRBV10-3 to TRBJ2-7; TRBD2 matches at 10 bases. Germline trimming cut 3 bases from V and 2 bases from J; bases unmatched to any gene: 1. The CDR3 length is 14 residues. Germline CDR1 ENHRY, CDR2 SYGVKD. The CDR3 nucleotides are TGTGCCATCAGTGAACTAGCGGGAACCTACGAGCAGTACTTC. Protein sequence: CAISELAGTYEQYF.

This clonotype was seen only a few times. The gene calls are TRBV3-1 and TRBJ2-7; D is undetermined. V was pared by 1 base and J by 2 bases, with 15 bases between. This CDR3 is 16 amino acids long. Germline V CDR1 and CDR2: LGHDT, YNNKEL (reference sequence). The DNA for the CDR3 is TGTGCCAGCAGCCAAGCGACACCGAGTGGGCCCTACGAGCAGTACTTC. It translates to CASSQATPSGPYEQYF.

CDR3 in amino acids: CASSLQGSHYGYTF. The DNA for the CDR3 is TGTGCCAGCAGTTTGCAGGGATCCCACTATGGCTACACCTTC. The chain links TRBV12-3 or TRBV12-4 to TRBJ1-2; D is possibly TRBD1 (5 bases). The CDR3 sequence is 14 residues long. Trimming left V 3 bases short and J 3 bases short, with 11 bases between.

Ten or more counts support this clonotype. The rearrangement links TRBV29-1 to TRBJ2-3; maybe TRBD1 (5 bases). The V end was cut by 4 bases, the J end by 0 bases, with 11 bases between. The CDR3 loop spans 14 amino acids. In germline, CDR1 is SQVTM, CDR2 ANQGSEA. Here the CDR3 reads CSVGFRVSTDTQYF. The CDR3 DNA is TGCAGCGTTGGTTTCAGGGTTAGCACAGATACGCAGTATTTT.

The rearrangement links TRBV20-1 to TRBJ1-4, with 7 bases lining up with TRBD1. This CDR3 region has 15 residues. The germline V gene encodes CDR1 DFQATT and CDR2 SNEGSKA (reference sequence). The trim removed 3 bases at V and 5 bases at J, leaving 9 bases unmatched. Written as DNA, the CDR3 is TGCAGTGCTAGTCATCCCCAGACAGGGAATGAAAAACTGTTTTTT. As protein: CSASHPQTGNEKLFF.